This passage covers 23 T cell receptor beta chains from one sample sequenced in a study of T-cell reconstitution after alpha-beta-depleted transplantation in children. During its preparation, the TCRbeta library received unique molecular identifiers. One entry per CDR3 protein, called by TCRdb with MiXCR from the PCR reads. This table has about 870,000 distinct CDR3 sequences, roughly 15% appearing once. The material was PBMCs, mostly from graft donor cells, obtained 360 days after TCRalphabeta/CD19-depleted stem cell transplant. Receptors originate from a male patient under 18 who had a stem cell transplant for acute lymphoblastic leukemia, so the T cells may come from the graft donor.

This clonotype was seen a handful of times. The CDR3 nucleotides are TGCGCCAGCAGGGACCTGGGCCTAGGGTATGGCTACACCTTC. Amino acids: CASRDLGLGYGYTF. J is TRBJ1-2 and V is TRBV10-2; D not resolved. There are 14 residues in the CDR3. Germline V lookup: CDR1 WSHSY, CDR2 SAAADI. The V gene lost 6 bases and the J gene lost 5 bases, with 16 bases spanning the gap.

This clonotype was observed a few times. The chain employs TRBV7-9 and TRBJ1-6; D is uncertain. The CDR3 is made up of 17 amino acids. CDR1 is SEHNR and CDR2 is FQNEAQ in the germline V gene (reference sequence). Trimming removed 2 bases from V and 0 bases from J, with 11 bases in between. In DNA form, the CDR3 reads TGTGCCAGCAGCTTACTACGGACGAGCTCCTATAATTCACCCCTCCACTTT. Its translation is CASSLLRTSSYNSPLHF. Looking up the rest from reference TRBV7-9 and TRBJ1-6 gives the full variable domain: DTGVSQNPRHKITKRGQNVTFRCDPISEHNRLYWYRQTLGQGPEFLTYFQNEAQLEKSRLLSDRFSAERPKGSFSTLEIQRTEQGDSAMYLCASSLLRTSSYNSPLHFGNGTRLTVT.

The V call is TRBV20-1, the J call TRBJ1-1; TRBD1 is a possible D gene (6 bases). V lost 0 bases, J lost 2 bases, and 13 bases lay in between. The CDR3 is 15 amino acids. The germline V gene has CDR1 DFQATT and CDR2 SNEGSKA (reference sequence). In nucleotides, the CDR3 is TGCAGTGCTAGAGATTTCGGACAGATCAACACTGAAGCTTTCTTT. This encodes CSARDFGQINTEAFF.

This rearrangement joins TRBV5-1 to TRBJ2-7; D is perhaps TRBD2 (5 bases). The CDR3 is made up of 15 amino acids. Germline V lookup: CDR1 SGHRS, CDR2 YFSETQ. The germline V and J ends were trimmed by 7 bases and 2 bases, with 19 bases remaining between them. The CDR3 nucleotides read TGCGCCAGCCGCCCCGTCGGACTGTCGACCTACGAGCAGTACTTC. Protein: CASRPVGLSTYEQYF.

The V call is TRBV5-1, the J call TRBJ2-3, with D uncertain. V dropped 0 bases and J dropped 2 bases, with 16 bases sitting between them. Germline CDR1 SGHRS, CDR2 YFSETQ. The CDR3 runs 17 residues. CDR3 residues: CASSLDYGVPLTDTQYF. The CDR3 nucleotides are TGCGCCAGCAGCTTGGATTATGGGGTTCCTCTCACAGATACGCAGTATTTT. Full variable domain (remainder filled in from reference TRBV5-1 and TRBJ2-3): KAGVTQTPRYLIKTRGQQVTLSCSPISGHRSVSWYQQTPGQGLQFLFEYFSETQRNKGNFPGRFSGRQFSNSRSEMNVSTLELGDSALYLCASSLDYGVPLTDTQYFGPGTRLTVL.

This clonotype was counted a single time. This chain joins TRBV6-1 and TRBJ1-2, with D possibly being TRBD1 (5 bases). CDR3 size: 13 residues. The germline CDR1 and CDR2 sequences are MNHNS and SASEGT. The V end lost 8 bases, the J end lost 4 bases, and 14 bases lay between the germline ends. DNA of the CDR3: TGTGCCAGCGGGACGGGGCTGGTCTATGGCTACACCTTC. It codes for CASGTGLVYGYTF.

J is TRBJ2-2 and V is TRBV24-1, with 7 bases that match TRBD2. The CDR3 totals 19 residues. The germline V gene encodes CDR1 KGHDR and CDR2 SFDVKD. Trimming removed 4 bases from V and 0 bases from J; junction bases left unmatched: 13. The DNA for the CDR3 is TGTGCCACCAGTGACTACCGGGACTACTCTAGGTCGAACACCGGGGAGCTGTTTTTT. Amino acid sequence: CATSDYRDYSRSNTGELFF.

This clonotype appeared a few times. This chain uses TRBV7-7 with TRBJ2-1; 12 bases are a match to TRBD2. The CDR3 length is 15 residues. V shed 4 bases and J 6 bases; nucleotides not matched to a gene: 4. CDR1 and CDR2 from the germline V gene are SSHAT and FNYEAQ (reference sequence). The CDR3 is CASSSSGRASNEQFF. The DNA of the CDR3 is TGTGCCAGCAGCTCTAGCGGGAGGGCCTCCAATGAGCAGTTCTTC.

In its sample, this clonotype was seen a few times. The rearrangement uses TRBV12-3 or TRBV12-4 and TRBJ2-7; tentatively, D is TRBD1 (5 bases). V lost 3 bases, J lost 2 bases, and 11 bases lay in between. The CDR3 runs 14 residues. The CDR3: CASSFSGHPYEQYF. In DNA form, the CDR3 reads TGTGCCAGCAGTTTCTCCGGACACCCCTACGAGCAGTACTTC.

The chain carries TRBV5-1 and TRBJ2-3; 7 bases agree with TRBD2. V shed 5 bases, J shed 2 bases, and the junction held 8 bases outside the gene matches. This CDR3 is built from 15 residues. Germline V gene lookup returns CDR1 SGHRS and CDR2 YFSETQ. The CDR3 sequence is CASRPRSGVTDTQYF. The CDR3 DNA reads as TGCGCCAGCAGACCTAGAAGCGGGGTCACAGATACGCAGTATTTT.

This clonotype showed up just a few times. The chain recombines TRBV4-2 with TRBJ2-2; D assignment may be TRBD1 or TRBD2 (5 bases each). Germline V gene data show CDR1 as LGHNA and CDR2 as YNFKEQ. Trimming removed 3 bases from V and 4 bases from J, with 6 bases in between. CDR3 size: 13 residues. Here the CDR3 reads CASSQGTTGELFF. For the CDR3, the DNA is TGTGCCAGCAGCCAGGGGACCACCGGGGAGCTGTTTTTT.

This clonotype was seen repeatedly, ten times or more. V usage is TRBV5-1 and J usage is TRBJ2-1, with 8 bases aligning to TRBD2. Unmatched junction bases numbered 9, after V lost 1 base and J lost 9 bases. Germline V CDR1 and CDR2: SGHRS, YFSETQ. This CDR3 spans 15 amino acids. The CDR3 sequence: CASSLYFGAGGEQFF. The CDR3 region has the DNA TGCGCCAGCAGCTTGTACTTTGGCGCGGGAGGTGAGCAGTTCTTC.

V and J are TRBV4-1 and TRBJ2-1, with 11 bases that match TRBD2. Germline CDR1 MGHRA, CDR2 YSYEKL. This CDR3 spans 15 amino acids. The V segment lost 6 bases and the J segment 6 bases; nucleotides outside the gene matches: 7. CDR3 region: CASRTLAGGRNEQFF. The CDR3 coding sequence is TGCGCCAGCAGGACCCTAGCGGGGGGTCGCAATGAGCAGTTCTTC.

This clonotype was seen a single time. The chain has TRBV3-1 and TRBJ2-1, with 10 bases identical to TRBD2. CDR3 length: 15 residues. J gave up 6 bases and V 8 bases, and 10 bases lay outside the gene matches. Germline V gives CDR1 LGHDT, CDR2 YNNKEL (reference sequence). CDR3 bases: TGTGCCAGCGGGGTAGCGGGAGGAGCCCCCAATGAGCAGTTCTTC. Its translation is CASGVAGGAPNEQFF.

V gene TRBV20-1 combines with J gene TRBJ2-2; 13 bases line up with TRBD2. Germline V CDR1 and CDR2: DFQATT, SNEGSKA (reference sequence). V trimming: 0 bases; J trimming: 6 bases; junction bases outside the gene matches: 7. This CDR3 is 17 amino acids long. The CDR3 DNA follows: TGCAGTGCTAGAGATCCACTAGCGGGAGGGCTCGCCGGGGAGCTGTTTTTT. This translates into CSARDPLAGGLAGELFF.

Only a few counts were recorded for this clonotype. The V and J genes are TRBV15 and TRBJ1-5, with D unresolved. There are 14 residues in the CDR3. The germline CDR1 and CDR2 sequences are LNHNV and YYDKDF (reference sequence). Trimming pared 2 bases from V and 1 base from J, leaving 6 bases between. CDR3 loop: CATSRSGSNQPQHF. In DNA, the CDR3 is TGTGCCACCAGCAGATCCGGGAGCAATCAGCCCCAGCATTTT.

The sample holds a few counts of this clonotype. The chain recombines TRBV27 with TRBJ1-6; 8 bases are shared with TRBD1. Per the germline V gene, CDR1 is MNHEY and CDR2 is SMNVEV (reference sequence). After removal of 6 bases from V and 10 bases from J, the junction contained 11 bases not matched to a gene. CDR3 length: 15 amino acids. The CDR3 sequence: CASSPGTGFRSPLHF. The CDR3 nucleotides read TGTGCCAGCAGCCCTGGGACAGGCTTTCGGTCACCCCTCCACTTT.

CDR3 in DNA: TGTGCCAGCAGCACCCGGACAGGGTATGATGGCTCTGGAAACACCATATATTTT. It translates to CASSTRTGYDGSGNTIYF. The gene calls are TRBV4-2 and TRBJ1-3; 8 bases map to TRBD1. V trimming: 5 bases; J trimming: 0 bases; junction bases outside the gene matches: 12. The CDR3 sequence is 18 residues long. Per the germline V gene, CDR1 is LGHNA and CDR2 is YNFKEQ.

This clonotype was seen a few times. The chain employs TRBV5-1 and TRBJ2-2, with TRBD2 matching over 8 bases. V lost 6 bases, J lost 4 bases, and 14 bases stayed unmatched. The CDR3 consists of 17 residues. Germline V gives CDR1 SGHRS, CDR2 YFSETQ. In DNA form, the CDR3 reads TGCGCCAGCACTTTCTCGGGACTAGGCGAACGCACCGGGGAGCTGTTTTTT. Translation: CASTFSGLGERTGELFF. Filled out from reference TRBV5-1 and TRBJ2-2, the complete variable domain reads KAGVTQTPRYLIKTRGQQVTLSCSPISGHRSVSWYQQTPGQGLQFLFEYFSETQRNKGNFPGRFSGRQFSNSRSEMNVSTLELGDSALYLCASTFSGLGERTGELFFGEGSRLTVL.

The chain combines TRBV28 with TRBJ1-3; D perhaps matches TRBD1 (5 bases). The CDR3 is 16 amino acids. Trimming cost V 8 bases and J 0 bases, with 17 bases left between them. Looked up from germline, CDR1 is MDHEN and CDR2 is SYDVKM. CDR3 bases: TGTGCCAGCCACGACAGTAGCCTGTACTCTGGAAACACCATATATTTT. It is translated as CASHDSSLYSGNTIYF.

This clonotype came up a few times. The genes are TRBV5-1 and TRBJ1-2; D not certain. The CDR3 extends over 14 amino acids. The germline V gene has CDR1 SGHRS and CDR2 YFSETQ. Between the trimmed V and J ends, which lost 1 base and 5 bases, there was a span of 12 bases. CDR3 sequence (DNA): TGCGCCAGCAGCTTGAACAGAGAAGAATATGGCTACACCTTC. It translates to CASSLNREEYGYTF.

This clonotype was counted only a few times. V is TRBV6-1 and J is TRBJ1-2; D is uncertain. From germline, CDR1 is MNHNS and CDR2 SASEGT. The CDR3 runs to 15 residues. V lost 4 bases, J lost 8 bases, and 20 bases lay in between. In DNA, the CDR3 is TGTGCCAGCAGTGGGACCGGCATACTACGGAGGGGCTACACCTTC. It specifies CASSGTGILRRGYTF.

The rearrangement links TRBV7-2 to TRBJ2-4; weak D call: TRBD2 (5 bases). CDR3 length equals 16 residues. Germline values: CDR1 SGHTA, CDR2 FQGNSA. V dropped 5 bases and J dropped 0 bases, with 14 bases sitting between them. CDR3 residues: CASSLLGGLAKNIQYF. The CDR3, as DNA: TGTGCCAGCAGCCTCCTCGGAGGTCTAGCCAAAAACATTCAGTACTTC.